The sequence of this T cell receptor beta chain was determined in a study of shared clonotypes between healthy human individuals. Germline V lookup: CDR1 SEHNR, CDR2 FQNEAQ (reference sequence). V dropped 8 bases and J dropped 0 bases, with 11 bases sitting between them. The CDR3 contains 13 residues. The method was immunoSEQ multiplex PCR; TCRdb's version includes in-frame clones alone and lacks a portion of them. The data show about 470,000 clones, with more than 75% seen just once and about 12% held by the top ten. The receptor was isolated from a woman aged 40 to 50 in good health. Some clones in this sample may be carry-over from other donors' samples. Material: PBMCs. J is TRBJ2-7 and V is TRBV7-9; no clear D gene. The CDR3 loop is CASGVLSSYEQYF. CDR3 sequence (DNA): TGTGCCAGCGGAGTTCTAAGCTCCTACGAGCAGTACTTC.